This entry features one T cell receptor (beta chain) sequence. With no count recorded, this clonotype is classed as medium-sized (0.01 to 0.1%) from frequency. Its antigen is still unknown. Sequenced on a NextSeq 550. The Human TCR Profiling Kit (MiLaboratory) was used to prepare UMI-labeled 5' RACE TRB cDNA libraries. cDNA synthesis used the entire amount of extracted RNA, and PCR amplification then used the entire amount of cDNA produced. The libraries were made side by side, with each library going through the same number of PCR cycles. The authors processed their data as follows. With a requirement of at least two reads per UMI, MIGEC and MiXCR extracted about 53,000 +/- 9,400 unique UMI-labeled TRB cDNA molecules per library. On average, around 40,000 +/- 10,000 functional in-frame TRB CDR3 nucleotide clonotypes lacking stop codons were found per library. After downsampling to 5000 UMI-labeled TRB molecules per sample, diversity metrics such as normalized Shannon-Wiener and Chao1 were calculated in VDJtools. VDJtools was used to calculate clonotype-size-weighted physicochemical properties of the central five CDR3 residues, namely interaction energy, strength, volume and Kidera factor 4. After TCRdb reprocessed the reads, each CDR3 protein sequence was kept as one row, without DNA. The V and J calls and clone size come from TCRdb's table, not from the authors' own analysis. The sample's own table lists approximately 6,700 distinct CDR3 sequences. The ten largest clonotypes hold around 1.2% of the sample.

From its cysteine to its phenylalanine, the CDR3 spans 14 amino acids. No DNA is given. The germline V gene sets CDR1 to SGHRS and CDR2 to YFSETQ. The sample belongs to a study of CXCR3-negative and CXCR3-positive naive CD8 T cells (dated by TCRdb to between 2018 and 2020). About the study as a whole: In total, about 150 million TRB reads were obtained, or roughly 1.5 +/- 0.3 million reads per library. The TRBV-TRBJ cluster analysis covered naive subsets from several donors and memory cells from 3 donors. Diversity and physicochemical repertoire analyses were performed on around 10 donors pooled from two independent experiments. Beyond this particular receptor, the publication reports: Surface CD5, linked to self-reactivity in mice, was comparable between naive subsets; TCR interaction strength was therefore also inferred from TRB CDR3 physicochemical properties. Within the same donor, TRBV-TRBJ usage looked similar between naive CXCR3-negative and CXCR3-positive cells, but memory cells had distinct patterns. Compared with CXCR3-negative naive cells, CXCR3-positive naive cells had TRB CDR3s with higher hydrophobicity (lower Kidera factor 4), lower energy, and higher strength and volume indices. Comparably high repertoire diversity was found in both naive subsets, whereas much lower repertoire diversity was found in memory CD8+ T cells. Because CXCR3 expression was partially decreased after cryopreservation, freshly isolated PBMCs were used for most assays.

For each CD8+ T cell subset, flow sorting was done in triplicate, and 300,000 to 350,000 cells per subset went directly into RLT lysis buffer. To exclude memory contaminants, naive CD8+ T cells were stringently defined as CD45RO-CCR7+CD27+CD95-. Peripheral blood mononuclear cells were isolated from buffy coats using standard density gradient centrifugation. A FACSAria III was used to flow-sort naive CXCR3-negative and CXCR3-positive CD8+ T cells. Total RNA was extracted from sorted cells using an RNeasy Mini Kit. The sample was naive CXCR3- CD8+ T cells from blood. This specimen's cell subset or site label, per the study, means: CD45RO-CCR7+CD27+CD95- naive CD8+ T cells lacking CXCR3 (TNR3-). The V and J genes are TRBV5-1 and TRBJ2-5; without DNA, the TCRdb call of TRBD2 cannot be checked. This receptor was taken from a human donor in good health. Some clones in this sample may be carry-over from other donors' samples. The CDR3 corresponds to CASSLVPGPETQYF.